The rows below give T cell receptor beta chains drawn from one sample of a study of shared clonotypes between healthy human individuals. Clones were read by immunoSEQ multiplex PCR, and TCRdb kept only the in-frame ones, dropping some. The table has 2,500,000 or so clones, just over 90% seen once. Sequenced input: naive CD4+ T cells sorted from blood. These receptors came from a man between 18 and 29 years old in good health. CDR3s include the opening cysteine and the closing phenylalanine or tryptophan. Each record gives: V gene, J gene, CDR3 protein.

TRBV6-5	TRBJ1-6	CASIYAWNSPLHF
TRBV5-1	TRBJ2-1	CASSLAGGSGPTYNEQFF
TRBV7-8	TRBJ2-5	CASSFRVGLGETQYF
TRBV2	TRBJ1-5	CASSDLLGAQHF
TRBV6-5	TRBJ1-2	CASSRGPGGGYTF
TRBV30	TRBJ2-7	CAWSFAYEQYF
TRBV19	TRBJ2-6	CASSLKGQDTSGANVLTF
TRBV27	TRBJ2-1	CASSPASGRLSYNEQFF
TRBV5-8	TRBJ2-7	CASSRGRPVKFWEYF
TRBV19	TRBJ1-6	CASTPGGSDSPLHF
TRBV15	TRBJ1-4	CATSSTILNEKLFF
TRBV28	TRBJ2-5	CASSLNLSGETQYF
TRBV9	TRBJ2-3	CASSVVGGGGTDTQYF
TRBV4-3	TRBJ2-2	CASSQQMSGELFF
TRBV9	TRBJ1-3	CASSVEGGSGNTIYF
TRBV18	TRBJ2-3	CASSPGGEDTQYF
TRBV9	TRBJ2-3	CASSVAPGSTDTQYF
TRBV7-6	TRBJ2-7	CASSLGSRGPYEQYF
TRBV19	TRBJ1-6	CASKRGLSPLHF
TRBV18	TRBJ1-4	CASSFGLDFNEKLFF
TRBV30	TRBJ2-6	CAYSYSGANVLTF
TRBV5-6	TRBJ2-7	CASSLAGLAGVYEQYF